A single sample is the source of the 10 T cell receptor beta chains below, sequenced in a study of shared clonotypes between healthy human individuals. Sequencing used immunoSEQ multiplex PCR; TCRdb keeps in-frame clones, though not all of them. The data contain roughly 2.5 million clones, 85% to 95% of them singletons. Sequencing was done on a sample of naive CD4+ T cells sorted from blood. Subset of the sample: CD45RA+ positively selected. Every receptor here comes from a man aged 18 to 29 in good health.

This CDR3 reads CAIRDDRGQLNNEQFF. CDR3 DNA: TGTGCCATCAGGGATGACAGGGGGCAATTAAACAATGAGCAGTTCTTC. The gene calls are TRBV10-3 and TRBJ2-1; 10 nucleotides align to TRBD1. The V gene end was trimmed by 6 bases and the J gene end by 5 bases; junction bases not matched to a gene: 10. Germline values: CDR1 ENHRY, CDR2 SYGVKD. This CDR3 is 16 amino acids long.

The rearrangement links TRBV5-4 to TRBJ1-1; 7 nucleotides agree with TRBD1. Germline CDR1 and CDR2: SGHNT and YYREEE (reference sequence). V shed 3 bases and J 3 bases; nucleotides not matched to a gene: 5. There are 14 residues in the CDR3. DNA of the CDR3: TGTGCCAGCAGCTACCGACAGGGAGACACTGAAGCTTTCTTT. It yields the protein CASSYRQGDTEAFF.

Points on this clone: Other DNA sequences in this sample translate to the same CDR3. The chain employs TRBV7-9 and TRBJ2-1; no definite D call. Trimming took 1 base from V and 5 from J, leaving 3 bases between them. Germline CDR1 reads SEHNR; CDR2 reads FQNEAQ (reference sequence). The CDR3 runs 12 residues. The CDR3 DNA reads TGTGCCAGCAGCTTAGATAACAATGAGCAGTTCTTC. Its protein product is CASSLDNNEQFF. The full variable domain, in which reference TRBV7-9 and TRBJ2-1 provide the parts outside the CDR3, is DTGVSQNPRHKITKRGQNVTFRCDPISEHNRLYWYRQTLGQGPEFLTYFQNEAQLEKSRLLSDRFSAERPKGSFSTLEIQRTEQGDSAMYLCASSLDNNEQFFGPGTRLTVL.

The chain is built from TRBV10-1 and TRBJ2-7; the match to TRBD2 covers 13 bases. CDR3 length equals 15 residues. V shed 3 bases, J shed 5 bases, and the junction held 4 bases outside the gene matches. The germline gives CDR1 WNHNN, CDR2 SYGVQD (reference sequence). CDR3 nucleotide sequence: TGCGCCAGCAGTGACCGACTAGCGGGGGGCCACGAGCAGTACTTC. Its protein is CASSDRLAGGHEQYF.

The chain links TRBV30 to TRBJ2-7, with TRBD2 as a possible D gene (7 bases). The CDR3 has 14 residues. The V end was cut by 3 bases, the J end by 2 bases, with 14 bases between. The germline V gene has CDR1 GTSNPN and CDR2 SVGIG (reference sequence). CDR3 amino acids: CAWRVTGRAYEQYF. CDR3 sequence (DNA): TGTGCCTGGAGGGTTACAGGGAGGGCCTACGAGCAGTACTTC.

The table lists this clone with a count of one. The same CDR3 is also encoded by other DNA sequences in this sample. This sequence joins TRBV5-1 and TRBJ2-2, with 7 positions matching TRBD1. V was clipped by 4 bases and J by 4 bases; unmatched bases: 4. This CDR3 is 14 amino acids long. Looked up from germline, CDR1 is SGHRS and CDR2 is YFSETQ. In DNA form, the CDR3 reads TGCGCCAGCAGCGACAGGGAAGGCACCGGGGAGCTGTTTTTT. This sequence encodes CASSDREGTGELFF.

The J gene is TRBJ2-7, the V gene TRBV29-1; 11 nucleotides match TRBD2. Germline CDR1 SQVTM, CDR2 ANQGSEA. This CDR3 has 19 amino acids. Trimming removed 7 bases from V and 0 bases from J; junction bases left unmatched: 20. The CDR3 here is CSDSQGASGRHTSSYEQYF. DNA for the CDR3: TGCAGCGACTCTCAAGGGGCTAGCGGGAGGCATACAAGCTCCTACGAGCAGTACTTC.

The V gene is TRBV19, the J gene TRBJ1-6; a weak D match, TRBD1 (5 bases). Germline lookup yields CDR1 LNHDA and CDR2 SQIVND (reference sequence). This CDR3 has 13 amino acids. Between the trimmed V and J ends, which lost 5 bases and 7 bases, there was a span of 9 bases. The CDR3 spells CASSPRQNSPLHF. The CDR3 region has the DNA TGTGCCAGTAGTCCCCGACAGAATTCACCCCTCCACTTT.

The genes are TRBV5-6 and TRBJ1-2, with D unresolved. The V gene's germline CDR1 is SGHDT and CDR2 YYEEEE. The CDR3 consists of 16 residues. The V end lost 0 bases, the J end lost 4 bases, and 16 bases lay between the germline ends. CDR3 loop: CASSLGGSKGSYGYTF. Here the CDR3 DNA reads TGTGCCAGCAGCTTGGGAGGGTCCAAGGGCTCCTATGGCTACACCTTC.

As for this clone: Other DNA sequences in the same sample also yield this CDR3. The chain combines TRBV6-1 with TRBJ1-1; no definite D call. The length of the CDR3 is 13 residues. The germline gives CDR1 MNHNS, CDR2 SASEGT. Trimming took off 6 bases at V and 2 bases at J, with 10 bases between the two ends. CDR3 in DNA: TGTGCCAGCAGACGGACGGGCAACACTGAAGCTTTCTTT. Its protein product is CASRRTGNTEAFF.